A single T cell receptor beta chain is shown here with its context. Antigen unknown. Expressed TCRB transcripts were sequenced because the isolated RNA had all been reverse transcribed beforehand. Data came from immunoSEQ multiplex PCR; TCRdb stores just in-frame clones and leaves some out. The sample lists about 220,000 clones, approximately 11% occurring once. This sample is drawn from a study of beta chain features in type 1 diabetes. Study background: Sorted cell examination encompassed roughly 110,000,000 cells across all samples.

General study findings and limits: Diminished insertions and augmented deletions at VDJ junctions characterized type 1 diabetes patients.

Germline V gene data show CDR1 as SGHNT and CDR2 as YYREEE (reference sequence). Trimming left V 7 bases short and J 5 bases short, with 16 bases between. This CDR3 spans 13 amino acids. Stem cell-like memory, regulatory, central memory and naive CD4+ cells were sorted via CD45RO/CCR7/CD25/CD127/CD95/CD27. Sequenced sample: central memory CD4+ T cells from blood. The TCR comes from a man aged 18 to 30 in good health. This sequence joins TRBV5-4 and TRBJ2-7, with D possibly TRBD1 on 6 matching bases. The CDR3 DNA is TGTGCCAGCCGGAGAGGGGGTCAGAACGAGCAGTACTTC. Protein: CASRRGGQNEQYF. The whole variable domain, remainder taken from reference TRBV5-4 and TRBJ2-7, is ETGVTQSPTHLIKTRGQQVTLRCSSQSGHNTVSWYQQALGQGPQFIFQYYREEENGRGNFPPRFSGLQFPNYSSELNVNALELDDSALYLCASRRGGQNEQYFGPGTRLTVT.